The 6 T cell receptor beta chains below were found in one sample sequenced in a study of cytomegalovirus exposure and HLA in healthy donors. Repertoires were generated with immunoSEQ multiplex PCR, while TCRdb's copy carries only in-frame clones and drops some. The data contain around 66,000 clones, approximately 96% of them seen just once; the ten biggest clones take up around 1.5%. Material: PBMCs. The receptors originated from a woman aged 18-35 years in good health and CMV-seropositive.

The CDR3, as DNA: TGTGCCTGGGAAGGAAACAGGGGAGGTTGGTACTTC. The encoded protein is CAWEGNRGGWYF. This rearrangement joins TRBV30 to TRBJ2-7, with a weak D call TRBD1 (7 bases). V was pared by 5 bases and J by 12 bases, with 20 bases between. Germline loops: CDR1 GTSNPN, CDR2 SVGIG (reference sequence). The CDR3 has 12 residues.

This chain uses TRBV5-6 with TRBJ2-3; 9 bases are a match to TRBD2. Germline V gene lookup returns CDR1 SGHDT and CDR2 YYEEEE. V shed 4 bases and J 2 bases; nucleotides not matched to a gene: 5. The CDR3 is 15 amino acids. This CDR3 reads CASSAGLAFTDTQYF. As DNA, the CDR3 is TGTGCCAGCAGCGCGGGACTAGCCTTCACAGATACGCAGTATTTT. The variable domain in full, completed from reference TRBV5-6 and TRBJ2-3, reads DAGVTQSPTHLIKTRGQQVTLRCSPKSGHDTVSWYQQALGQGPQFIFQYYEEEERQRGNFPDRFSGHQFPNYSSELNVNALLLGDSALYLCASSAGLAFTDTQYFGPGTRLTVL.

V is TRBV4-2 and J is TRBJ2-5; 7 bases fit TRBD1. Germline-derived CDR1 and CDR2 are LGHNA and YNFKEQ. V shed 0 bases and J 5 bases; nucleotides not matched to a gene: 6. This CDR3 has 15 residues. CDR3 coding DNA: TGTGCCAGCAGCCAAGAGCAGGGGGTGTGGGAGACCCAGTACTTC. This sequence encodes CASSQEQGVWETQYF.

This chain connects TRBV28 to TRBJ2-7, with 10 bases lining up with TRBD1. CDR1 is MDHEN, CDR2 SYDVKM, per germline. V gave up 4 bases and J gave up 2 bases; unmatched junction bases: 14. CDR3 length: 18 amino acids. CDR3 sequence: CASSSYPRGQGNAYEQYF. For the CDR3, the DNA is TGTGCCAGCAGTTCTTACCCCCGGGGACAGGGGAACGCCTACGAGCAGTACTTC. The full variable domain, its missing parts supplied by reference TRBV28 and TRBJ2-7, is DVKVTQSSRYLVKRTGEKVFLECVQDMDHENMFWYRQDPGLGLRLIYFSYDVKMKEKGDIPEGYSVSREKKERFSLILESASTNQTSMYLCASSSYPRGQGNAYEQYFGPGTRLTVT.

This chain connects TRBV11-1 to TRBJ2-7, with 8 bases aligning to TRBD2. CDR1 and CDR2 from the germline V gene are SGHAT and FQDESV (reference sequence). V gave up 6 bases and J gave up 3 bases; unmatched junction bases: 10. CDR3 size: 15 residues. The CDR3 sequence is CASRGEAGGGYEQYF. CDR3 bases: TGTGCCAGCAGGGGAGAGGCGGGAGGTGGCTACGAGCAGTACTTC.

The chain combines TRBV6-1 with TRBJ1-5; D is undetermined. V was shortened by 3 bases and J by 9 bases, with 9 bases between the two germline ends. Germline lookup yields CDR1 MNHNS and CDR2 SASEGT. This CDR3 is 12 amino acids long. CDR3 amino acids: CASSDPQRPQHF. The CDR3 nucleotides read TGTGCCAGCAGTGACCCCCAGCGGCCCCAGCATTTT.